This T cell receptor beta chain was recorded in a study of OX40 agonist ivuxolimab in advanced cancers. Study-level background: Cancers in dose escalation were hepatocellular, melanoma, renal cell and head and neck. Having had anti-PD-1, anti-PD-L1 or anti-CTLA-4 therapy before was allowed, and about 42% had some.

Germline lookup yields CDR1 MNHEY and CDR2 SVGAGI. This CDR3 contains 13 residues. With V trimmed by 5 bases and J by 4 bases, 4 bases remained unmatched. Assay used: immunoSEQ multiplex PCR; TCRdb lists only in-frame clones, some missing. The repertoire holds approximately 100,000 clones, with roughly 88% as singletons. The clonotype was recovered from an adult with an advanced solid tumor such as melanoma, head and neck, liver or kidney cancer. The chain joins TRBV6-5 to TRBJ1-2, with 7 bases identical to TRBD1. Sequencing was performed on CD4+ or CD8+ T cells sorted from blood, taken in a trial of the OX40 agonist ivuxolimab. The CDR3 reads CASSKGQAYGYTF. In DNA form, the CDR3 reads TGTGCCAGCAGTAAAGGACAGGCCTATGGCTACACCTTC.